This T cell receptor beta chain was profiled in a study of blood T cell repertoires in COVID-19. On the study more broadly: COVID-19 samples collected from the United States, Italy and Spain covered acute and convalescent phases. Sample material is recorded as cDNA or gDNA derived from T cells, B-cell-depleted T cells, or PBMCs.

The CDR3 length is 15 residues. CDR1 and CDR2 from the germline V gene are KGHDR and SFDVKD. The junction had 11 bases not matched to a gene; V was cut back by 6 bases and J by 7 bases. As processed by the authors: Estimation of nucleated cell counts relied on the amplification of reference gene primers. Only in-frame clones appear in the TCRdb table, and some are missing; sequencing was by immunoSEQ multiplex PCR. D and trimming come from the DNA, and the V and J calls and clone size come from that table. This table has around 140,000 clones, nearly 85% appearing once. This chain uses TRBV24-1 with TRBJ2-1, with 7 bases that match TRBD1. The receptor's source is a human donor in a cohort sampled during active COVID-19. Material: peripheral blood. CDR3 loop: CATSHTGVYGNEQFF. DNA for the CDR3: TGTGCCACCAGTCACACAGGGGTGTATGGGAATGAGCAGTTCTTC.